This T cell receptor (beta chain) is drawn from a study of spatial heterogeneity in lung cancer. In TCRdb, the 5' RACE reads were re-called with MiXCR into one record per CDR3 protein. This table has 55,000 to 75,000 distinct CDR3 sequences, roughly 8.9% appearing once. This clonotype was recorded many times. Time point of the sample: blood at routine non-recurrence follow-up after resection. The CDR3 consists of 15 residues. V shed 0 bases and J 8 bases; nucleotides not matched to a gene: 4. Germline V gene lookup returns CDR1 ENHRY and CDR2 SYGVKD. The chain recombines TRBV10-3 with TRBJ1-6; 7 nucleotides line up with TRBD1. The clonotype originates from a female donor with early-stage non-small cell lung cancer. This specimen consisted of PBMCs, obtained at follow-up. The CDR3 region is CAISESGGWDSPLHF. The CDR3, as DNA: TGTGCCATCAGTGAGTCAGGGGGCTGGGATTCACCCCTCCACTTT.